This is a list of T cell receptor beta chains from one sample in a study of blood T cell repertoires in COVID-19. Assay: immunoSEQ multiplex PCR; the TCRdb copy retains only in-frame clones and omits some. This sample has about 47,000 clones; around 86% occur once, and the top ten carry about 7%. The source material was peripheral blood. Receptor source: a man in his 70s with active COVID-19. Each CDR3 is given with its conserved first and last residue. Each record gives: V gene, clone size, D gene, CDR3 length, J gene, CDR3 protein, CDR3 DNA. The D gene is left open where the match is weak. The size entry is marked missing in some rows and otherwise reads once, few, many or a size class.

TRBV27	-	TRBD1	15	TRBJ1-5	CASSLYRGGNQPQHF	TGTGCCAGCAGTTTATACAGGGGCGGCAATCAGCCCCAGCATTTT
TRBV3-1/TRBV3-2	-	-	14	TRBJ1-1	CASSQAQGNTEAFF	TGTGCCAGCAGCCAGGCCCAGGGTAACACTGAAGCTTTCTTT
TRBV5-4	-	TRBD2	15	TRBJ2-5	CASSLTSGGQETQYF	TGTGCCAGCAGCTTGACTAGCGGGGGGCAAGAGACCCAGTACTTC
TRBV19	-	TRBD1	13	TRBJ1-1	CATSGQGPSEAFF	TGTGCCACATCCGGACAGGGGCCTTCTGAAGCTTTCTTT
TRBV6-6	-	TRBD1	13	TRBJ1-1	CASSNTGETEAFF	TGTGCCAGCAGTAACACAGGGGAAACTGAAGCTTTCTTT
TRBV2	-	-	17	TRBJ1-5	CASSDPRTGYSNQPQHF	TGTGCCAGCAGTGACCCCCGAACAGGGTATAGCAATCAGCCCCAGCATTTT
TRBV2	once	TRBD1	15	TRBJ1-5	CASSEDRGRAQPQHF	TGTGCCAGCAGTGAGGACAGGGGAAGAGCTCAGCCCCAGCATTTT
TRBV30	-	-	13	TRBJ1-5	CAWSGGGNQPQHF	TGTGCCTGGAGTGGGGGGGGTAATCAGCCCCAGCATTTT
TRBV12-3/TRBV12-4	-	TRBD2	12	TRBJ2-7	CASSRGGVEQYF	TGTGCCAGCAGCCGGGGGGGGGTCGAGCAGTACTTC
TRBV30	-	-	12	TRBJ1-2	CAWTGFLYGYTF	TGTGCCTGGACGGGGTTCCTCTATGGCTACACCTTC
TRBV4-3	-	TRBD1	15	TRBJ2-7	CASSQGQGLTYEQYF	TGCGCCAGCAGCCAAGGACAGGGTTTGACTTACGAGCAGTACTTC
TRBV7-9	-	TRBD2	15	TRBJ2-1	CASSSRLAAYNEQFF	TGTGCCAGCAGCTCCCGACTAGCGGCCTACAATGAGCAGTTCTTC
TRBV2	-	TRBD1	12	TRBJ2-1	CASRTGGNEQFF	TGTGCCAGCAGGACAGGGGGCAATGAGCAGTTCTTC
TRBV30	-	-	12	TRBJ1-2	CAWRELIYGYTF	TGTGCCTGGAGGGAGTTAATCTATGGCTACACCTTC
TRBV7-3	few	-	13	TRBJ2-2	CASSFGGTGELFF	TGTGCCAGCAGCTTCGGGGGCACCGGGGAGCTGTTTTTT
TRBV4-1	-	TRBD1	17	TRBJ1-1	CASSFSTGGSLNTEAFF	TGCGCCAGCAGTTTCTCGACAGGGGGCTCGTTGAACACTGAAGCTTTCTTT
TRBV13	-	TRBD1	16	TRBJ1-5	CASSLGTGPSNQPQHF	TGTGCCAGCAGCTTAGGGACAGGGCCTAGCAATCAGCCCCAGCATTTT
TRBV7-2	-	TRBD2	17	TRBJ2-3	CASSLVPSGFRTDTQYF	TGTGCCAGCAGCTTAGTACCTAGCGGGTTCCGCACAGATACGCAGTATTTT
TRBV7-2	few	-	15	TRBJ2-7	CASSLIPGVSYEQYF	TGTGCCAGCAGCTTAATCCCCGGGGTCTCCTACGAGCAGTACTTC
TRBV10-3	-	-	15	TRBJ1-5	CAISSQGHSNQPQHF	TGTGCCATCAGTTCACAGGGCCATAGCAATCAGCCCCAGCATTTT
TRBV7-9	-	-	14	TRBJ1-4	CASSLGLYNEKLFF	TGTGCCAGCAGCTTAGGGCTGTATAATGAAAAACTGTTTTTT
TRBV27	few	-	14	TRBJ1-6	CASGGTGHNSPLHF	TGTGCCAGCGGAGGGACGGGGCATAATTCACCCCTCCACTTT
TRBV16	few	-	14	TRBJ2-7	CASSQWDSAYEQYF	TGTGCCAGCAGCCAATGGGACTCCGCCTACGAGCAGTACTTC
TRBV6-2/TRBV6-3	-	-	13	TRBJ1-5	CASSDSFNQPQHF	TGTGCCAGCAGCGACAGTTTCAATCAGCCCCAGCATTTT
TRBV5-5	-	-	14	TRBJ1-1	CASSSHAGGTEAFF	TGTGCCAGCAGCTCCCACGCGGGGGGCACTGAAGCTTTCTTT
TRBV6-4	-	-	13	TRBJ2-3	CASSATSTDTQYF	TGTGCCAGCAGTGCTACTAGCACAGATACGCAGTATTTT
TRBV7-6	-	TRBD2	15	TRBJ2-7	CASSLEGLGTYEQYF	TGTGCCAGCAGCTTAGAGGGACTAGGAACTTACGAGCAGTACTTC
TRBV4-3	-	-	16	TRBJ2-1	CASSQHLAGQYNEQFF	TGCGCCAGCAGCCAACACCTTGCGGGGCAATACAATGAGCAGTTCTTC
TRBV7-9	-	-	17	TRBJ2-3	CASRPAPAVAGSDTQYF	TGTGCCAGCAGGCCCGCTCCAGCCGTAGCTGGATCGGATACGCAGTATTTT
TRBV30	-	TRBD1	16	TRBJ1-4	CAWSAGTGGVDEKLFF	TGTGCCTGGAGTGCCGGGACAGGGGGCGTGGATGAAAAACTGTTTTTT
TRBV2	-	-	12	TRBJ2-1	CASRLLFYEQFF	TGTGCCAGCAGGCTATTGTTCTATGAGCAGTTCTTC
TRBV25-1	-	-	14	TRBJ1-5	CASSEWGDNQPQHF	TGTGCCAGCAGTGAATGGGGAGACAATCAGCCCCAGCATTTT
TRBV9	-	TRBD2	13	TRBJ2-1	CASRASGGSEQFF	TGTGCCAGCAGGGCTAGCGGGGGTTCGGAGCAGTTCTTC
TRBV6-6	-	TRBD2	16	TRBJ2-7	CASSMTSGGYAYEQYF	TGTGCCAGCAGTATGACTAGCGGGGGGTACGCCTACGAGCAGTACTTC
TRBV5-1	-	TRBD1	14	TRBJ1-2	CASTRTGADDGYTF	TGCGCCAGCACCCGGACAGGGGCGGACGATGGCTACACCTTC
TRBV16	-	-	14	TRBJ1-1	CASSQGHVNTEAFF	TGTGCCAGCAGCCAGGGACATGTGAACACTGAAGCTTTCTTT
TRBV9	-	TRBD2	15	TRBJ2-3	CASSVGLAGGDTQYF	TGTGCCAGCAGCGTGGGGCTAGCGGGGGGGGATACGCAGTATTTT
TRBV4-2	-	TRBD1	15	TRBJ1-2	CASSPSDRGIYGYTF	TGTGCCAGCAGCCCATCAGACAGGGGAATATATGGCTACACCTTC
TRBV7-9	-	TRBD1	16	TRBJ2-1	CASSRTGTGGYNEQFF	TGTGCCAGCAGCCGAACCGGGACAGGGGGATACAATGAGCAGTTCTTC